This T cell receptor (beta chain) was obtained from a study of monozygotic twins with inflammatory bowel disease. TCRdb re-analyzed the 5' RACE reads; it lists each CDR3 protein once, without DNA. The sample table sets out approximately 200,000 distinct CDR3 sequences. The CDR3 totals 17 residues. Germline V gives CDR1 SGHRS, CDR2 YFSETQ. The sequence derives from a human donor with ulcerative colitis or Crohn's disease, or a healthy co-twin of an affected twin (not recorded which). V gene TRBV5-1 combines with J gene TRBJ1-2; the D call of TRBD1 rests on TCRdb alone, since no DNA is present to check it. The material sequenced was blood. CDR3 sequence: CASSLFARGESNYGYTF.